This TCR beta chain was identified during a study of CD8 T cells in Susac syndrome. The RNA input was about 0.45 to 1 ug, and it was reverse transcribed with random hexamers. Using its own MiXCR run on the immunoSEQ multiplex PCR reads, TCRdb lists one record per CDR3 protein. This table holds fewer than 350,000 distinct CDR3 sequences, about 92% found once. Purification of the CD8+ and CD4+ T cells relied on negative isolation, and TEMRA cells underwent FACS enrichment. The CDR3 is made up of 15 amino acids. In germline, CDR1 is SGHRS, CDR2 YFSETQ. V shed 0 bases, J shed 5 bases, and the junction held 6 bases outside the gene matches.

This clonotype was sampled from a human donor with multiple sclerosis. Sequenced sample: CD4+ T cells from PBMCs. The chain recombines TRBV5-1 with TRBJ2-3; 7 bases line up with TRBD2. The DNA for the CDR3 is TGCGCCAGCAGCTTGGGGCTAGCGGAAATAGATACGCAGTATTTT. This gives the protein CASSLGLAEIDTQYF.